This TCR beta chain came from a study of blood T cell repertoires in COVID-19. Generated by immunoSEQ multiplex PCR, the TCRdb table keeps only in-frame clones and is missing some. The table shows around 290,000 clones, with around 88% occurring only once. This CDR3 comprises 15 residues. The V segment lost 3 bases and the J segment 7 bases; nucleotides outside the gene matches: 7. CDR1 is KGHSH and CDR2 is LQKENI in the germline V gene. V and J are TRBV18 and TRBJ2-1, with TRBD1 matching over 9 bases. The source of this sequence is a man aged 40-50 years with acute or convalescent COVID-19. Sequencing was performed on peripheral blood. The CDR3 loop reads CASSPWGQGINEQFF. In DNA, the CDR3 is TGTGCCAGCTCACCTTGGGGACAGGGTATTAATGAGCAGTTCTTC.